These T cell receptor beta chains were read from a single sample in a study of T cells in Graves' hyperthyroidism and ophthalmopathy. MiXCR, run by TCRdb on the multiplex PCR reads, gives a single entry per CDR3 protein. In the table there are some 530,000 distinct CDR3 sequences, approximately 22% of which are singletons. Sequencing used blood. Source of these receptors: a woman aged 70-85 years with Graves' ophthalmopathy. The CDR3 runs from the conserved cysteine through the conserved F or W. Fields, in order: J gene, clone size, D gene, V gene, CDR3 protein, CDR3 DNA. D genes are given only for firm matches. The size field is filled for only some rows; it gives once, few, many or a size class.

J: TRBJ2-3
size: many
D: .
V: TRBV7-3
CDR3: CASSVNRAPDTQYF
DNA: TGTGCCAGCAGCGTAAACAGGGCCCCAGATACGCAGTATTTT

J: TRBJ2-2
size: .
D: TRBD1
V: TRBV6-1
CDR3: CASSTKTGGNTGELFF
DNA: TGTGCCAGCAGTACGAAGACAGGGGGCAACACCGGGGAGCTGTTTTTT

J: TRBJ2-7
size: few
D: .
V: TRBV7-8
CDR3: CASSLVRGGHEQYF
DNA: TGTGCCAGCAGCTTAGTCAGGGGAGGGCACGAGCAGTACTTC

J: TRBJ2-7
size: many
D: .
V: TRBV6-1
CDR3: CASSEDRLQPPYEQYF
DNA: TGTGCCAGCAGTGAAGACAGGCTACAACCCCCCTACGAGCAGTACTTC

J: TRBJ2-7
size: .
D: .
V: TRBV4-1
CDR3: CASSRGGRMRDEQYF
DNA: TGCGCCAGCAGCCGGGGGGGGCGGATGAGAGACGAGCAGTACTTC

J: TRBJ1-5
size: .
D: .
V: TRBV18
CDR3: CASSKEQYYQPQHF
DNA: TGTGCCAGCTCCAAGGAACAGTATTATCAGCCCCAGCATTTT

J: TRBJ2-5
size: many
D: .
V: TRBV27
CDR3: CASSLLGVAETQYF
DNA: TGTGCCAGCAGTTTGTTAGGGGTTGCAGAGACCCAGTACTTC

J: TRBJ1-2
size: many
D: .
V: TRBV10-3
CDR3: CAISDPVRASNYGYTF
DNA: TGTGCCATCAGTGACCCAGTAAGGGCGTCTAACTATGGCTACACCTTC

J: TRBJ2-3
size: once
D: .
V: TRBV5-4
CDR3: CASRIQGGTDTQYF
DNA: TGTGCCAGCAGAATTCAGGGGGGTACAGATACGCAGTATTTT

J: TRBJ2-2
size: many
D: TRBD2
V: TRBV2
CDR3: CASSVAGEGTGELFF
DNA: TGTGCCAGCAGTGTGGCGGGAGAGGGTACCGGGGAGCTGTTTTTT

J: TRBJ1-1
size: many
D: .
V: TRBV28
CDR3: CASSLGLDAFF
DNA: TGTGCCAGCAGTCTGGGGTTGGACGCTTTCTTT

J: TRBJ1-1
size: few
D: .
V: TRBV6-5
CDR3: CASSYSVKDTEAFF
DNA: TGTGCCAGCAGTTACTCGGTCAAAGACACTGAAGCTTTCTTT

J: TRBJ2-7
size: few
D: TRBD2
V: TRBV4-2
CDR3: CASSPALGAGNSYEQYF
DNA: TGTGCCAGCAGCCCAGCTTTAGGAGCGGGAAACTCCTACGAGCAGTACTTC

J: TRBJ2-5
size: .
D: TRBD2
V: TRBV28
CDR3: CASSSLRDGGQETQYF
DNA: TGTGCCAGCAGTTCCTTGCGGGACGGGGGGCAAGAGACCCAGTACTTC

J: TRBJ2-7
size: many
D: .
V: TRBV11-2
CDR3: CASSLSAGSNYEQYF
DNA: TGTGCCAGCAGCTTATCGGCAGGGAGTAACTACGAGCAGTACTTC

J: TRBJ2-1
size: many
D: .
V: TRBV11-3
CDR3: CASSLMGNYNEQFF
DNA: TGTGCCAGCAGCTTGATGGGAAACTACAATGAGCAGTTCTTC

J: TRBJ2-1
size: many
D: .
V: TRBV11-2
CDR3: CASSSRRNNEQFF
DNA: TGTGCCAGCAGCTCCAGGAGGAACAATGAGCAGTTCTTC

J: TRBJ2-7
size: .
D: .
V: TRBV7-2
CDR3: CASSSIRGSPVLYEQYF
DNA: TGTGCCAGCAGCTCAATCCGAGGCTCCCCCGTCCTGTACGAGCAGTACTTC

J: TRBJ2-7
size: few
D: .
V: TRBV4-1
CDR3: CASSQERLEYEQYF
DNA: TGCGCCAGCAGCCAAGAAAGGCTAGAGTACGAGCAGTACTTC

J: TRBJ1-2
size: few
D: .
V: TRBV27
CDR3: CASSSSPQGSYGYTF
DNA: TGTGCCAGCAGTTCATCTCCACAGGGAAGCTATGGCTACACCTTC

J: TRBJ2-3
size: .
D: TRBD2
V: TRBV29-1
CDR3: CSVILAGGPNTQYF
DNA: TGCAGCGTTATACTAGCGGGAGGGCCAAATACGCAGTATTTT

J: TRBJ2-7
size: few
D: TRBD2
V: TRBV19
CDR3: CASSMKLGTSLSYEQYF
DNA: TGTGCCAGTAGTATGAAGTTAGGGACTAGCCTCTCCTACGAGCAGTACTTC

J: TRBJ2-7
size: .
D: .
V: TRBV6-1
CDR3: CASIQEGESEQYF
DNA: TGTGCCAGCATCCAGGAAGGGGAAAGCGAGCAGTACTTC

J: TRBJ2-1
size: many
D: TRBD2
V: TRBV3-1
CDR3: CASSQVGEGEQFF
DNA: TGTGCCAGCAGCCAAGTCGGGGAGGGTGAGCAGTTCTTC

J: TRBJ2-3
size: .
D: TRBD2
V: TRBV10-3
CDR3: CAISESIASGRTNGITDTQYF
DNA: TGTGCCATCAGTGAGTCGATCGCTAGCGGGAGGACTAACGGTATCACAGATACGCAGTATTTT

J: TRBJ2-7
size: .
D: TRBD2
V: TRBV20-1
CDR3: CSARVSGGSYEQYF
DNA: TGCAGTGCTAGAGTAAGCGGGGGCTCCTACGAGCAGTACTTC

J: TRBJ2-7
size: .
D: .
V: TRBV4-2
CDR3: CASSQDLPYEQYF
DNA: TGTGCCAGCAGCCAAGATCTGCCCTACGAGCAGTACTTC

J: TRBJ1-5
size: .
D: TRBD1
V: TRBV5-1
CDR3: CASSDGQGLGNQPQHF
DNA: TGCGCCAGCAGCGACGGACAGGGGCTGGGCAATCAGCCCCAGCATTTT

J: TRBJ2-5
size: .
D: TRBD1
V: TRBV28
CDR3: CASSFFGSDRLKTQYF
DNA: TGTGCCAGCAGTTTTTTTGGATCGGACAGGCTAAAGACCCAGTACTTC

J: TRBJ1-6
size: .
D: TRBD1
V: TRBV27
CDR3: CASSPTGGTGINSPLHF
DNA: TGTGCCAGCAGTCCGACAGGAGGGACAGGGATTAATTCACCCCTCCACTTT

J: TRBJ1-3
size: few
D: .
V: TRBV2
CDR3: CASPVSGNTIYF
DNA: TGTGCCAGCCCCGTCTCTGGAAACACCATATATTTT

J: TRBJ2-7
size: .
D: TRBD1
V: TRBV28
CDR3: CASSSNRGVISYEQYF
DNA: TGTGCCAGCAGTTCGAACAGGGGAGTAATATCCTACGAGCAGTACTTC

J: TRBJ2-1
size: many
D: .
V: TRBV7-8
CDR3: CASSLSRGLEQFF
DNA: TGTGCCAGCAGCTTATCGCGGGGGCTTGAGCAGTTCTTC

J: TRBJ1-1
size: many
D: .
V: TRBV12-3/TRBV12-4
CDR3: CASSSAPPKNTEAFF
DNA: TGTGCCAGCAGTTCCGCCCCCCCAAAGAACACTGAAGCTTTCTTT

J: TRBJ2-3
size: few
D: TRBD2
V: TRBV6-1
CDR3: CASSQTSGSFADTQYF
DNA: TGTGCCAGCAGTCAGACTAGCGGGAGTTTCGCAGATACGCAGTATTTT

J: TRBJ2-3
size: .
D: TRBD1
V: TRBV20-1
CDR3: CSARAWDRGTDTQYF
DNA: TGCAGTGCCCGAGCCTGGGACAGGGGAACAGATACGCAGTATTTT

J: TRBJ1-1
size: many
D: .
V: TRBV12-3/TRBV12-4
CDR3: CASRGVMATGMHTEAFF
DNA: TGTGCCAGCAGGGGGGTTATGGCCACGGGGATGCACACTGAAGCTTTCTTT

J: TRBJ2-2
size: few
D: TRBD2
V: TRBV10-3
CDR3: CAISVSGTSPTGELFF
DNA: TGTGCCATCAGTGTCTCAGGGACTAGCCCCACCGGGGAGCTGTTTTTT

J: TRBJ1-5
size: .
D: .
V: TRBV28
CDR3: CASSLSHLRKNSNQPQHF
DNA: TGTGCCAGCAGTTTGTCTCATCTGAGAAAAAATAGCAATCAGCCCCAGCATTTT

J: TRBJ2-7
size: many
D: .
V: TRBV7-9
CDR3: CASSLGDPPYEQYF
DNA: TGTGCCAGCAGCTTGGGCGACCCCCCCTACGAGCAGTACTTC

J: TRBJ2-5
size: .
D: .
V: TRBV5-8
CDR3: CASSFGGGGPTETQYF
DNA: TGTGCCAGCAGCTTTGGAGGCGGAGGGCCGACCGAGACCCAGTACTTC

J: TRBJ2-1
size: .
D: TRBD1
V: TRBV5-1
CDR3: CASSLVSKLGAGGEDEQFF
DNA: TGCGCCAGCAGCTTGGTCTCCAAATTAGGGGCAGGGGGCGAGGATGAGCAGTTCTTC

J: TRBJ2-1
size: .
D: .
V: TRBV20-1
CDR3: CSAHRARGINEQFF
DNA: TGCAGTGCCCACCGAGCTCGGGGGATCAATGAGCAGTTCTTC

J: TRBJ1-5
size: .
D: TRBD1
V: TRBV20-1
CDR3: CSARDRGTGNQPQHF
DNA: TGCAGTGCTAGGGACAGGGGGACGGGCAATCAGCCCCAGCATTTT

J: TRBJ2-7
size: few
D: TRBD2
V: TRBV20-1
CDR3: CSARGGSLAGAEQYF
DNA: TGCAGTGCTAGAGGGGGGAGTCTAGCGGGAGCCGAGCAGTACTTC

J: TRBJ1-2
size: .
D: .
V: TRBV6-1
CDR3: CASSESGLRPFGYTF
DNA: TGTGCCAGCAGTGAATCCGGCCTGAGGCCGTTTGGCTACACCTTC

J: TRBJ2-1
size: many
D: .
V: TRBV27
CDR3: CASSPQERRAYNEQFF
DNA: TGTGCCAGCAGCCCTCAGGAGAGGAGGGCGTACAATGAGCAGTTCTTC